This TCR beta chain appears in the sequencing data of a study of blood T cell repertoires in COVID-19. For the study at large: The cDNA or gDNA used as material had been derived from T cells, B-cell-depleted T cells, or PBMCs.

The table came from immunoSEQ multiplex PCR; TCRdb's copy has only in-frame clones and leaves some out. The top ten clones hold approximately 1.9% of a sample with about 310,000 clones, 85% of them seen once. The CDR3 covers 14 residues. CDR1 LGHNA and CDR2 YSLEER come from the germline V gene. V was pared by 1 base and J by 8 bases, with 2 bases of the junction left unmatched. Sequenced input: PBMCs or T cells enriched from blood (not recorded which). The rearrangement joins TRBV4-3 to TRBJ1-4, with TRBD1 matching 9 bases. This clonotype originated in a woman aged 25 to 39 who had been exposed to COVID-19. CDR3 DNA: TGCGCCAGCAGCCAAGTGACAGGGGGGGAAAAACTGTTTTTT. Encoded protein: CASSQVTGGEKLFF.